Given below is one TCR beta chain in context. CDR3 length equals 14 residues. Trimming shortened V by 2 bases and J by 3 bases, and 11 bases separated the two germline ends. Germline CDR1 and CDR2: SGHAT and FQNNGV. The data were taken from a study of OX40 agonist ivuxolimab in advanced cancers. Only in-frame clones appear in the TCRdb table, and some are missing; sequencing was by immunoSEQ multiplex PCR. This sample has roughly 20,000 clones, with about four fifths found just once. Sequenced material: CD4+ or CD8+ T cells sorted from blood, taken in a trial of the OX40 agonist ivuxolimab. This receptor was identified in an adult with an advanced solid tumor such as melanoma, head and neck, liver or kidney cancer. The chain links TRBV11-2 to TRBJ2-7; D is unresolved. Here the CDR3 DNA reads TGTGCCAGCAGCTTAAACATGGGCCGCTACGAGCAGTACTTC. Protein sequence: CASSLNMGRYEQYF.